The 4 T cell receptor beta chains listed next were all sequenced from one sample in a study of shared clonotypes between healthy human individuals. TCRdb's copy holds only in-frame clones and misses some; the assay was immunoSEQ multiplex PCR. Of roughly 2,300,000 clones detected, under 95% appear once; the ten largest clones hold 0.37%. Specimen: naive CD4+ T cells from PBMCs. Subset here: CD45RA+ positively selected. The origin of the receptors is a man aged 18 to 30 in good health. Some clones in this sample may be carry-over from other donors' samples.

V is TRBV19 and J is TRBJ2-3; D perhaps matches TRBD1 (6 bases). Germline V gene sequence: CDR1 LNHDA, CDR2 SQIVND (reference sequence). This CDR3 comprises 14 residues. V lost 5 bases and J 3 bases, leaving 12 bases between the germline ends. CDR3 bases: TGTGCCAGTAGTCATGGACAGATTACAGATACGCAGTATTTT. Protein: CASSHGQITDTQYF.

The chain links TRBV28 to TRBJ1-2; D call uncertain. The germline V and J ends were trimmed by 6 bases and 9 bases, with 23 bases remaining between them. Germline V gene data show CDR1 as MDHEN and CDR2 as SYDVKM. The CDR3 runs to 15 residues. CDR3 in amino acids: CASRTSLTPLDSYTF. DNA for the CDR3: TGTGCCAGCAGAACCTCCCTTACCCCACTCGATAGCTACACCTTC.

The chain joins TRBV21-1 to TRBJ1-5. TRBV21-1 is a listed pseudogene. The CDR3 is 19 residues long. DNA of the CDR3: TGTGCCAGCAGCAATGAACCGGGACCGGCCCCTGATAGCAATCAGCCCCAGCATTTT. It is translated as CASSNEPGPAPDSNQPQHF.

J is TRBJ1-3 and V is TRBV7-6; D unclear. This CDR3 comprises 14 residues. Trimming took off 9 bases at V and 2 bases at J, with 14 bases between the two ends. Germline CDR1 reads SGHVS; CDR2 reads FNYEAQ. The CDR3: CASSTAPPGNTIYF. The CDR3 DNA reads TGTGCCAGTTCTACGGCCCCTCCTGGAAACACCATATATTTT. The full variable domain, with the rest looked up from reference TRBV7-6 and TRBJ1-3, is GAGVSQSPRYKVTKRGQDVALRCDPISGHVSLYWYRQALGQGPEFLTYFNYEAQQDKSGLPNDRFSAERPEGSISTLTIQRTEQRDSAMYRCASSTAPPGNTIYFGEGSWLTVV.